A single sample is the source of the 11 T cell receptor beta chains below, sequenced in a study of blood T cells in healthy people across ages. A second PCR of roughly 7 to 11 cycles used a sample-barcoded 5' primer and a J-beta primer mix. TCRdb recomputed calls from the 5' RACE reads with MiXCR, one row per CDR3 protein. The sample lists around 1,900,000 distinct CDR3 sequences, around 42% seen once, with roughly 24% in the top ten. The sample comprised blood. The origin of the receptors is a human donor in good health.

Details on this clonotype: A junction end diverges from the germline sequence, so it may reflect a read error. The rearrangement joins TRBV7-6 to TRBJ1-4; D uncertain. Germline lookup yields CDR1 SGHVS and CDR2 FNYEAQ. CDR3 size: 16 residues. The CDR3 nucleotides are TGTGCCAGCAGCTTAGGGCCGGATCCAACTAATGAAAAACCGTTTTTT. It is translated as CASSLGPDPTNEKPFF.

The chain couples TRBV6-2 or TRBV6-3 to TRBJ2-5, with D hard to call. Trimming removed 7 bases at V and 5 bases at J, with 14 bases between. This CDR3 spans 13 amino acids. Germline CDR1 MNHEY, CDR2 SVGEGT. The CDR3 bases are TGTGCCAGCACCACAACCCCGACGGAGACCCAGTACTTC. Its translation: CASTTTPTETQYF.

This clonotype was observed a few times. The chain carries TRBV6-6 and TRBJ2-7; D call uncertain. Germline lookup yields CDR1 MNHNY and CDR2 SVGAGI (reference sequence). The CDR3 extends over 13 amino acids. V was pared by 4 bases and J by 6 bases, with 13 bases between. The CDR3 reads CASSSPDGSEQYF. As DNA, the CDR3 is TGTGCCAGCAGTTCCCCGGACGGCAGCGAGCAGTACTTC.

The chain has TRBV28 and TRBJ2-3, with 11 nucleotides matching TRBD2. With V trimmed by 6 bases and J by 5 bases, 7 bases remained unmatched. The germline V gene encodes CDR1 MDHEN and CDR2 SYDVKM. The CDR3 has 15 amino acids. Here the CDR3 DNA reads TGTGCCAGCAGAAAACTAGCGGGGGTTGGAGATACGCAGTATTTT. Its translation is CASRKLAGVGDTQYF. The variable domain in full, with the rest retrieved from reference TRBV28 and TRBJ2-3, is DVKVTQSSRYLVKRTGEKVFLECVQDMDHENMFWYRQDPGLGLRLIYFSYDVKMKEKGDIPEGYSVSREKKERFSLILESASTNQTSMYLCASRKLAGVGDTQYFGPGTRLTVL.

The rearrangement uses TRBV29-1 and TRBJ1-1; D is perhaps TRBD1 (5 bases). Per germline, CDR1 SQVTM and CDR2 ANQGSEA. V was trimmed by 4 bases and J by 4 bases, leaving 10 bases between them. The CDR3 is 12 residues long. CDR3 nucleotide sequence: TGCAGCGTTGTCAGGGTGGGCACTGAAGCTTTCTTT. Protein product: CSVVRVGTEAFF.

The gene calls are TRBV27 and TRBJ1-5; TRBD1 is a possible D gene (5 bases). CDR1 and CDR2 (germline): MNHEY, SMNVEV (reference sequence). The CDR3 length is 15 residues. V shed 5 bases and J shed 2 bases, with 13 bases lying between them. The chain's CDR3 is CASSRTFYGNQPQHF. CDR3 nucleotides: TGTGCCAGCAGTCGGACATTTTATGGCAATCAGCCCCAGCATTTT.

V gene TRBV3-1 combines with J gene TRBJ2-7; D is undetermined. The CDR3 is 15 residues long. Trimming took 0 bases from V and 2 from J, leaving 11 bases between them. Germline CDR1 and CDR2: LGHDT and YNNKEL (reference sequence). CDR3 nucleotide sequence: TGTGCCAGCAGCCAAGACAGGTTTCTCCCCTACGAGCAGTACTTC. Its translation: CASSQDRFLPYEQYF.

This clonotype was seen a single time. One base away lies a much larger clone, so this may be a sequencing read error. The chain combines TRBV7-2 with TRBJ1-2; D unclear. There are 13 residues in the CDR3. Germline assignment: CDR1 SGHTA and CDR2 FQGNSA. CDR3 DNA: TGTGCCAGCAGCTCGGAGTCAGACTATGGCTGCACCTTC. Its translation is CASSSESDYGCTF.

In this sample, this clonotype turned up a few times. This chain uses TRBV5-1 with TRBJ2-1; no reliable D call. This CDR3 is built from 17 residues. V lost 0 bases and J 3 bases, leaving 16 bases between the germline ends. In germline, CDR1 is SGHRS, CDR2 YFSETQ. The CDR3 DNA is TGCGCCAGCAGCTTGGTTCGTGACATAACTATCTACAATGAGCAGTTCTTC. Amino acid sequence: CASSLVRDITIYNEQFF.

The chain employs TRBV12-3 or TRBV12-4 and TRBJ1-4, with 11 nucleotides matching TRBD1. CDR3 length equals 15 residues. V lost 3 bases to trimming and J lost 8 bases; unmatched junction nucleotides: 5. Here the CDR3 reads CASSLSGTGGEKLFF. DNA of the CDR3: TGTGCCAGCAGTTTGTCTGGGACAGGGGGGGAAAAACTGTTTTTT.

The V call is TRBV11-3, the J call TRBJ2-1; D is unresolved. The CDR3 length is 14 residues. The germline V and J ends were trimmed by 5 bases and 10 bases, with 18 bases remaining between them. Germline CDR1 SGHNT, CDR2 YENEEA. CDR3 DNA sequence: TGTGCCAGCAGCCTAGGTATAACCCAAGCGGAGCAGTTCTTC. It is translated as CASSLGITQAEQFF.